This is a list of T cell receptor beta chains from one sample in a study of response to subunit inactivated influenza vaccine. TCRdb used MiXCR to reprocess the RT-PCR reads, holding one entry per CDR3 protein. Of 500,000 to 550,000 distinct CDR3 sequences in the sample, around 8% are singletons; the top ten hold over 10%. Here the sequenced sample was PBMCs from blood, taken 23 to 25 months after vaccination. The receptors derive from a man between 50 and 69 years old who received an inactivated influenza vaccine. Both conserved end residues are part of each CDR3. The order of the fields is clone size, J gene, D gene, V gene, CDR3 DNA, CDR3 protein. D genes are given only for firm matches. Clone sizes are given selectively: once, few, many, or a class where the clone is expanded.

clone size: .; J gene: TRBJ1-5; D gene: .; V gene: TRBV12-3/TRBV12-4; CDR3 DNA: TGTGCCAGCAGTCTGATCAGGGATTCGGGCCAGCCCCAGCATTTT; CDR3 protein: CASSLIRDSGQPQHF
clone size: many; J gene: TRBJ2-5; D gene: .; V gene: TRBV6-5; CDR3 DNA: TGTGCCAGCACCTCGGGTGAAGAGACCCAGTACTTC; CDR3 protein: CASTSGEETQYF
clone size: many; J gene: TRBJ2-3; D gene: TRBD2; V gene: TRBV6-2/TRBV6-3; CDR3 DNA: TGTGCCAGCAGTCCGACTAGCGGGACCCCAGATACGCAGTATTTT; CDR3 protein: CASSPTSGTPDTQYF
clone size: many; J gene: TRBJ2-7; D gene: TRBD2; V gene: TRBV7-2; CDR3 DNA: TGTGCCAGCAGCTTAGAATCGCGGGGGGCGGGGGAGCAGTACTTC; CDR3 protein: CASSLESRGAGEQYF
clone size: few; J gene: TRBJ2-3; D gene: .; V gene: TRBV18; CDR3 DNA: TGTGCCAGCTCACCACCAGCTAGCTCAGATACGCAGTATTTT; CDR3 protein: CASSPPASSDTQYF
clone size: many; J gene: TRBJ2-7; D gene: TRBD2; V gene: TRBV20-1; CDR3 DNA: TGCAGTGCCAGGGTCATGGCGGGAGGCGTATCCTACGAGCAGTACTTC; CDR3 protein: CSARVMAGGVSYEQYF
clone size: .; J gene: TRBJ1-6; D gene: .; V gene: TRBV28; CDR3 DNA: TGTGCCAGCAGTTTTCGGGGCCCCTATAATTCACCCCTCCACTTT; CDR3 protein: CASSFRGPYNSPLHF
clone size: few; J gene: TRBJ1-3; D gene: .; V gene: TRBV13; CDR3 DNA: TGTGCCAGCAGCTTAGTGTCTAACTTCGGGCAATCTTCCTCTGGAAACACCATATATTTT; CDR3 protein: CASSLVSNFGQSSSGNTIYF
clone size: many; J gene: TRBJ1-2; D gene: .; V gene: TRBV5-1; CDR3 DNA: TGCGCCAGCACGGGAGGCAGGGAGGCCTATGGCTACACCTTC; CDR3 protein: CASTGGREAYGYTF
clone size: many; J gene: TRBJ1-1; D gene: .; V gene: TRBV9; CDR3 DNA: TGTGCCAGCAGCGTAGCTCCTCAGAACACTGAAGCTTTCTTT; CDR3 protein: CASSVAPQNTEAFF
clone size: few; J gene: TRBJ1-3; D gene: .; V gene: TRBV5-1; CDR3 DNA: TGCGCCAGCAGCGAAACTCCTGGAAACACCATATATTTT; CDR3 protein: CASSETPGNTIYF
clone size: many; J gene: TRBJ2-2; D gene: .; V gene: TRBV9; CDR3 DNA: TGTGCCAGCAGCTCCCGGGACTTTACTACCGGGGAGCTGTTTTTT; CDR3 protein: CASSSRDFTTGELFF
clone size: few; J gene: TRBJ2-1; D gene: TRBD2; V gene: TRBV29-1; CDR3 DNA: TGCAGCGTTGGCCAGGGACTAAGTTTCTACAATGAGCAGTTCTTC; CDR3 protein: CSVGQGLSFYNEQFF
clone size: .; J gene: TRBJ2-1; D gene: TRBD2; V gene: TRBV20-1; CDR3 DNA: TGCAGTGCCTACGGTTTAGCGGGAGGCCATGAGCAGTTCTTC; CDR3 protein: CSAYGLAGGHEQFF
clone size: few; J gene: TRBJ1-1; D gene: TRBD1; V gene: TRBV4-2; CDR3 DNA: TGTGCCAGCAGCCAAGAATGGGACAGGGGCTCTTCTGGTGAAGCTTTCTTT; CDR3 protein: CASSQEWDRGSSGEAFF
clone size: many; J gene: TRBJ2-3; D gene: TRBD2; V gene: TRBV29-1; CDR3 DNA: TGCAGCGTTGTGACTAGCGGAAGCACAGATACGCAGTATTTT; CDR3 protein: CSVVTSGSTDTQYF
clone size: many; J gene: TRBJ2-3; D gene: .; V gene: TRBV5-1; CDR3 DNA: TGCGCCAGCAAGGAGAGTACTAGCACAGATACGCAGTATTTT; CDR3 protein: CASKESTSTDTQYF
clone size: many; J gene: TRBJ1-1; D gene: .; V gene: TRBV11-2; CDR3 DNA: TGTGCCAGCAGTCGGCGAGGGCTAACGAACACTGAAGCTTTCTTT; CDR3 protein: CASSRRGLTNTEAFF
clone size: few; J gene: TRBJ2-1; D gene: .; V gene: TRBV20-1; CDR3 DNA: TGCAGTGCTAGACCGATACGCTTTAGTGAGCAGTTCTTC; CDR3 protein: CSARPIRFSEQFF
clone size: .; J gene: TRBJ2-1; D gene: TRBD1; V gene: TRBV3-1; CDR3 DNA: TGTGCCAGCAGCCAACCGGGACAGAGAGCCGGGCAGTTCTTC; CDR3 protein: CASSQPGQRAGQFF
clone size: few; J gene: TRBJ2-1; D gene: TRBD1; V gene: TRBV14; CDR3 DNA: TGTGCCAGCAGCCAGCGGACAGGGGGCTATGGGAATGAGCAGTTCTTC; CDR3 protein: CASSQRTGGYGNEQFF
clone size: many; J gene: TRBJ1-1; D gene: .; V gene: TRBV25-1; CDR3 DNA: TGTGCCAGTAGTTTCCAGGCTCGCACTGAAGCTTTCTTT; CDR3 protein: CASSFQARTEAFF
clone size: .; J gene: TRBJ2-1; D gene: TRBD2; V gene: TRBV5-1; CDR3 DNA: TGCGCCAGCAGCTTGGAGTCTAGCGGATACAATGAGCAGTTCTTC; CDR3 protein: CASSLESSGYNEQFF
clone size: .; J gene: TRBJ2-7; D gene: .; V gene: TRBV7-9; CDR3 DNA: TGTGCCAGCAGCTCGGGCGGGATACACTACGAGCAGTACTTC; CDR3 protein: CASSSGGIHYEQYF
clone size: few; J gene: TRBJ1-3; D gene: .; V gene: TRBV18; CDR3 DNA: TGTGCCAGCTCACCGTACAACGACTTCTCTGGAAACACCATATATTTT; CDR3 protein: CASSPYNDFSGNTIYF
clone size: few; J gene: TRBJ2-3; D gene: TRBD2; V gene: TRBV6-1; CDR3 DNA: TGTGCCAGCAGTGAAATGGGAGGGGTCACAGATACGCAGTATTTT; CDR3 protein: CASSEMGGVTDTQYF
clone size: .; J gene: TRBJ1-1; D gene: .; V gene: TRBV12-5; CDR3 DNA: TGTACTAGTGCCCTAGAGGAGAACACTGAAGCTTTCTTT; CDR3 protein: CTSALEENTEAFF
clone size: .; J gene: TRBJ1-1; D gene: .; V gene: TRBV29-1; CDR3 DNA: TGCAGCGTTGATGAAAGAGGGAACACTGAAGCTTTCTTT; CDR3 protein: CSVDERGNTEAFF
clone size: few; J gene: TRBJ2-7; D gene: .; V gene: TRBV12-3/TRBV12-4; CDR3 DNA: TGTGCCAGCAGTTCTCTGGGGGGAACCTACGAGCAGTACTTC; CDR3 protein: CASSSLGGTYEQYF
clone size: .; J gene: TRBJ2-7; D gene: TRBD2; V gene: TRBV7-8; CDR3 DNA: TGTGCCAGCAGCTTGAGCGGGAGGGTATCCTACGAGCAGTACTTC; CDR3 protein: CASSLSGRVSYEQYF
clone size: few; J gene: TRBJ2-5; D gene: TRBD2; V gene: TRBV2; CDR3 DNA: TGTGCCAGCAGTGAATGGGCGACTAGCGGGAGTGAAGAGACCCAGTACTTC; CDR3 protein: CASSEWATSGSEETQYF
clone size: .; J gene: TRBJ2-5; D gene: TRBD2; V gene: TRBV20-1; CDR3 DNA: TGCAGTGCTAGCGCGTGGCGGGGGAGAGAGACCCAGTACTTC; CDR3 protein: CSASAWRGRETQYF
clone size: .; J gene: TRBJ1-2; D gene: .; V gene: TRBV6-2/TRBV6-3; CDR3 DNA: TGTGCCAGCAGTTACGGAACAGACCTCTATGGCTACACCTTC; CDR3 protein: CASSYGTDLYGYTF
clone size: few; J gene: TRBJ2-7; D gene: TRBD2; V gene: TRBV7-8; CDR3 DNA: TGTGCCAGCAGCACCCTAGCGGGAAGCTACGAGCAGTACTTC; CDR3 protein: CASSTLAGSYEQYF
clone size: few; J gene: TRBJ2-1; D gene: .; V gene: TRBV20-1; CDR3 DNA: TGCAGTGCTAGCGTTCAAAAGGGGTGGAGGAATGAGCAGTTCTTC; CDR3 protein: CSASVQKGWRNEQFF
clone size: few; J gene: TRBJ2-7; D gene: TRBD1; V gene: TRBV12-3/TRBV12-4; CDR3 DNA: TGTGCCAGCAGGACGGGACAGAACTACGAGCAGTACTTC; CDR3 protein: CASRTGQNYEQYF
clone size: few; J gene: TRBJ2-3; D gene: TRBD2; V gene: TRBV2; CDR3 DNA: TGTGCCACAAGGGATGGTGCGGGAGAGTGGGATACGCAGTATTTT; CDR3 protein: CATRDGAGEWDTQYF
clone size: few; J gene: TRBJ2-1; D gene: TRBD2; V gene: TRBV20-1; CDR3 DNA: TGCAGTACCCAGCGGGAGTTACATGAGCAGTTCTTC; CDR3 protein: CSTQRELHEQFF
clone size: .; J gene: TRBJ2-1; D gene: .; V gene: TRBV29-1; CDR3 DNA: TGCAGCGCACGTGACTCTGAGCAGTTCTTC; CDR3 protein: CSARDSEQFF
clone size: few; J gene: TRBJ2-6; D gene: .; V gene: TRBV9; CDR3 DNA: TGTGCCAGCTCTCTAGAGGGGAACTCTGGGGCCAACGTCCTGACTTTC; CDR3 protein: CASSLEGNSGANVLTF
clone size: .; J gene: TRBJ2-3; D gene: .; V gene: TRBV3-1; CDR3 DNA: TGTGCCAGCAGCCAAGTACCTGAAGTCCCAGATACGCAGTATTTT; CDR3 protein: CASSQVPEVPDTQYF
clone size: few; J gene: TRBJ2-3; D gene: .; V gene: TRBV29-1; CDR3 DNA: TGCAGCGTTGAAGATCCAGCGGTGGGCTCCACAGATACGCAGTATTTT; CDR3 protein: CSVEDPAVGSTDTQYF
clone size: many; J gene: TRBJ2-1; D gene: .; V gene: TRBV24-1; CDR3 DNA: TGTGCCACCAGTGATTTGCCGGGGCGGGGAGAACGTAACAATGAGCAGTTCTTC; CDR3 protein: CATSDLPGRGERNNEQFF
clone size: few; J gene: TRBJ2-2; D gene: .; V gene: TRBV4-1; CDR3 DNA: TGCGCCAGCAGCCAAGTTCTGACCGGGACCGGGGAGCTGTTTTTT; CDR3 protein: CASSQVLTGTGELFF
clone size: many; J gene: TRBJ2-1; D gene: TRBD2; V gene: TRBV12-3/TRBV12-4; CDR3 DNA: TGTGCCAGCAGCCTCCAAGCGGGGTTAGAGCAGTTCTTC; CDR3 protein: CASSLQAGLEQFF
clone size: .; J gene: TRBJ2-1; D gene: .; V gene: TRBV29-1; CDR3 DNA: TGCAGCGTTGAAGTGTCGGCGGGCTCCTACAATGAGCAGTTCTTC; CDR3 protein: CSVEVSAGSYNEQFF
clone size: many; J gene: TRBJ1-5; D gene: .; V gene: TRBV5-1; CDR3 DNA: TGCGCCAGCAGCAGGGAGGCAGGTTACAATCAGCCCCAGCATTTT; CDR3 protein: CASSREAGYNQPQHF
clone size: few; J gene: TRBJ1-1; D gene: .; V gene: TRBV11-1; CDR3 DNA: TGTGCCAGCAGCCCCGGTTCCGGGGGAGCAACAAGGAACACTGAAGCTTTCTTT; CDR3 protein: CASSPGSGGATRNTEAFF
clone size: many; J gene: TRBJ1-1; D gene: .; V gene: TRBV2; CDR3 DNA: TGTGCCAGCAGGGCAGTGGGGGGGGTGAACACTGAAGCTTTCTTT; CDR3 protein: CASRAVGGVNTEAFF
clone size: .; J gene: TRBJ1-2; D gene: .; V gene: TRBV20-1; CDR3 DNA: TGCAGTGCTAGAGATAATTCCGGGACTCCTGGCTACACCTTC; CDR3 protein: CSARDNSGTPGYTF
clone size: few; J gene: TRBJ2-3; D gene: TRBD2; V gene: TRBV30; CDR3 DNA: TGTGCCTGGGGACCGGGACTGGGAGGGGATACGCAGTATTTT; CDR3 protein: CAWGPGLGGDTQYF
clone size: many; J gene: TRBJ1-5; D gene: .; V gene: TRBV15; CDR3 DNA: TGTGCCACCAGCATAAATAGCAATCAGCCCCAGCATTTT; CDR3 protein: CATSINSNQPQHF
clone size: .; J gene: TRBJ1-1; D gene: .; V gene: TRBV7-2; CDR3 DNA: TGTGCCAGCAGCTCGGCGAGGGGGAAGAACACTGAAGCTTTCTTT; CDR3 protein: CASSSARGKNTEAFF